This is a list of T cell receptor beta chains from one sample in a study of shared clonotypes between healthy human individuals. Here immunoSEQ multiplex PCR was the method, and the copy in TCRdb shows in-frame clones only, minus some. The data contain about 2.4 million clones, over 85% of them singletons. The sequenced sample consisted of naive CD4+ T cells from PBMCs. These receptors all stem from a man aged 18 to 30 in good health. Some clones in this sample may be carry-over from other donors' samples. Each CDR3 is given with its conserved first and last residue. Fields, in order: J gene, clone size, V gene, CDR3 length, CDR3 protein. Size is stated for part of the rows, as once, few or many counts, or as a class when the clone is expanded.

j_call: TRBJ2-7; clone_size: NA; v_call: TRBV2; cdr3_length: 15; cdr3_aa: CASRLRTSSSYEQYF
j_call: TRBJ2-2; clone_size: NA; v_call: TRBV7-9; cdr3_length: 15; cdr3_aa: CASSFDGQLPGELFF
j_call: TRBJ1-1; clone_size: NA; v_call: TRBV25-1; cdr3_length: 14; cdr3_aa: CASSEDGWNTEAFF
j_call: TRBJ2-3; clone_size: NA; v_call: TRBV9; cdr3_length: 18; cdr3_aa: CASSEPGEGLAGCDTQYF
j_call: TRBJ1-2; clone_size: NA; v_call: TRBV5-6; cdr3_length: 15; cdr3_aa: CASSLATGAYYGYTF
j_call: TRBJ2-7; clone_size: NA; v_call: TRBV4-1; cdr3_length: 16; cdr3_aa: CASSPLVAQVSYEQYF
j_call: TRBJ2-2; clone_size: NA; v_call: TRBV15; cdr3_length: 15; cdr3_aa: CATSERLARPGELFF
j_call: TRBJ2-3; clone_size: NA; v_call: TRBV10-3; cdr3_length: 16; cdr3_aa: CAISGGPEEGPDTQYF
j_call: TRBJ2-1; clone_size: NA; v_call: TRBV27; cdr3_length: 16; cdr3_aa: CASSFERDQVFNEQFF
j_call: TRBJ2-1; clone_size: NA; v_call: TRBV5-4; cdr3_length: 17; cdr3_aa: CASSPPGQRGYYNEQFF
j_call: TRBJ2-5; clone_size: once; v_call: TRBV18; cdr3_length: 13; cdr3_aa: CASRSGVRETQYF
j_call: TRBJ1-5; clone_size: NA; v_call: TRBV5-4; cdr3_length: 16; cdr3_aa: CASSRGTGEVPEAQHF
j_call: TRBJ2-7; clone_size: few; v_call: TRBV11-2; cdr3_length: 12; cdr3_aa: CASRSPLFEQYF
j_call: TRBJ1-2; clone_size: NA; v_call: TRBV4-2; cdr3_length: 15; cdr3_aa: CASSQEVSRAGGYTF
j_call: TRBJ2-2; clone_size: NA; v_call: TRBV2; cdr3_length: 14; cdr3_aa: CASQDSRNTGELFF
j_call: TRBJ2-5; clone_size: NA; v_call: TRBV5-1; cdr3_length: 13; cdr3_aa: CASSLSPQETQYF
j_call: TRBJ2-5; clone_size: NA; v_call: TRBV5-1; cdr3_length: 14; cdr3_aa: CASKVEGLWETQYF
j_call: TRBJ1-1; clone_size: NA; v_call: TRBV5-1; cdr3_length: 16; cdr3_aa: CASSLAGSDRNTEAFF
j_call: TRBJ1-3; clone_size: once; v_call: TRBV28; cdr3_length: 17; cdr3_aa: CASIGTPGGGSGNTIYF
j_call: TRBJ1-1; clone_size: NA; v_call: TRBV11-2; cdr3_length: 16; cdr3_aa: CASSRTGVIMNTEAFF
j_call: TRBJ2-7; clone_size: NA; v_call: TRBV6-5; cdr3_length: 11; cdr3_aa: CASTIGGQQYF
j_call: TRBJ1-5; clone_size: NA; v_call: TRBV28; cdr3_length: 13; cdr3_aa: CASRWGVEQPQHF
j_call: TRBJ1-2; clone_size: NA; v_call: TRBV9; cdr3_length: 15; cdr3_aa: CASSGRQGLAYGYTF
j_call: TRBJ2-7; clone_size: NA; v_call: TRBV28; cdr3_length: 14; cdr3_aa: CASSSDSNPYEQYF
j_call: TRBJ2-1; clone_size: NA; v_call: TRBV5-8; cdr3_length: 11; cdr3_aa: CASSGWGEQFF
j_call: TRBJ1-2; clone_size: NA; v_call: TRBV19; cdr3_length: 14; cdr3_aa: CASSIIAFDYGYTF
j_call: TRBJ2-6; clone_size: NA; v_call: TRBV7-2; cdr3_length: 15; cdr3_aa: CASSPARAGANVLTF
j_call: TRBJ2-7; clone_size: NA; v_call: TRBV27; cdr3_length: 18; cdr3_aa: CASSLRGASGSHTYEQYF
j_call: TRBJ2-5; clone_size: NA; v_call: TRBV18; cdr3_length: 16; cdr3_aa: CASSPIRQGNQETQYF
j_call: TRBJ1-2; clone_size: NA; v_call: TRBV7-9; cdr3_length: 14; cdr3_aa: CASSVLGGRYGYTF
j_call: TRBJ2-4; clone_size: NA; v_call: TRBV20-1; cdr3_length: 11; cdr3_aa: CSVIPGPIQYF
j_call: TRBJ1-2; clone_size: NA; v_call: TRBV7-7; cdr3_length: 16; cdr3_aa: CASRRRGWDWGYGYTF
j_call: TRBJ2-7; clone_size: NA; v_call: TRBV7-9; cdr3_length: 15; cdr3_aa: CASSYRTSEAYEQYF
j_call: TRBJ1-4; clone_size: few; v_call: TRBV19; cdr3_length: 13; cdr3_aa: CASGGQGVSKLFF
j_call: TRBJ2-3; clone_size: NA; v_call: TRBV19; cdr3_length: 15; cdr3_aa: CASSETGKWRDTQYF
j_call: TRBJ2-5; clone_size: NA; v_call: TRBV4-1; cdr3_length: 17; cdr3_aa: CASSQALGQVLGETQYF
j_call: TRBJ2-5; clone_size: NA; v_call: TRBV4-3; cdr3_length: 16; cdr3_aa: CASSQGVPSSAETQYF